The 29 T cell receptor beta chains below all came from one sample that was sequenced in a study of T cell repertoires in cytomegalovirus infection. Their specific antigens are unknown. One entry per CDR3 protein, called by TCRdb with MiXCR from the reads. Here the sample spans about 890,000 distinct CDR3 sequences, around 30% being singletons. The sequenced sample was cultured CD8+ T cells from PBMCs, obtained from culture after CMV antigen stimulation. The receptors shown here come from a human donor in good health (CMV status not recorded). Some clones in this sample may be carry-over from other donors' samples.

The V and J genes are TRBV12-3 or TRBV12-4 and TRBJ2-5; D is ambiguous. The CDR3 runs to 15 residues. The germline V and J ends were trimmed by 4 bases and 4 bases, with 16 bases remaining between them. CDR3 bases: TGTGCCAGCAGTTCTTCCGGCCCCGAGAGAGAGACCCAGTACTTC. Its translation is CASSSSGPERETQYF.

This clonotype appeared a few times. The rearrangement joins TRBV7-9 to TRBJ1-5, with a weak D call TRBD1 (6 bases). CDR1 and CDR2 from the germline V gene are SEHNR and FQNEAQ (reference sequence). The CDR3 is 14 amino acids. V gave up 8 bases and J gave up 0 bases, with 11 bases separating them. The CDR3 sequence is CASGAGDSNQPQHF. The CDR3 region has the DNA TGTGCCAGCGGGGCAGGGGATAGCAATCAGCCCCAGCATTTT.

This clonotype was observed a few times. This chain connects TRBV9 to TRBJ2-1, with 8 bases identical to TRBD1. CDR3 length: 15 residues. Germline V lookup: CDR1 SGDLS, CDR2 YYNGEE. The J segment lost 7 bases and the V segment lost 0 bases, leaving 6 bases of the junction unmatched. The CDR3 here is CASSVGGQGSNEQFF. For the CDR3, the DNA is TGTGCCAGCAGCGTAGGAGGACAGGGTAGTAATGAGCAGTTCTTC. Using reference TRBV9 and TRBJ2-1 for the parts outside the CDR3, the full variable domain is DSGVTQTPKHLITATGQRVTLRCSPRSGDLSVYWYQQSLDQGLQFLIQYYNGEERAKGNILERFSAQQFPDLHSELNLSSLELGDSALYFCASSVGGQGSNEQFFGPGTRLTVL.

On this clonotype itself: A much larger clone lies a single base off, so this may be a read error. The chain is built from TRBV7-2 and TRBJ2-7; a weak D match, TRBD2 (5 bases). The CDR3 is made up of 14 amino acids. In germline, CDR1 is SGHTA, CDR2 FQGNSA. The CDR3, as DNA: TGTGCCAGCAGCTTTGGACTGGAATCCTACGAGCATTACTTC. As protein: CASSFGLESYEHYF. Full variable domain (remainder filled in from reference TRBV7-2 and TRBJ2-7): GAGVSQSPSNKVTEKGKDVELRCDPISGHTALYWYRQSLGQGLEFLIYFQGNSAPDKSGLPSDRFSAERTGGSVSTLTIQRTQQEDSAVYLCASSFGLESYEHYFGPGTRLTVT.

The rearrangement joins TRBV4-3 to TRBJ1-2; D is undetermined. From germline, CDR1 is LGHNA and CDR2 YSLEER. Trimming removed 0 bases from V and 8 bases from J, with 16 bases in between. This CDR3 comprises 15 residues. The CDR3 region has the DNA TGCGCCAGCAGCCAAGATCTGGCAAACTACTTAGGCTACACCTTC. The encoded protein is CASSQDLANYLGYTF.

This clonotype came up a few times. The chain is built from TRBV6-2 or TRBV6-3 and TRBJ2-7; 11 bases align to TRBD1. Germline CDR1 is MNHEY and CDR2 is SVGEGT. CDR3 size: 15 residues. Trimming removed 7 bases from V and 2 bases from J; junction bases left unmatched: 7. CDR3 sequence reads: CASTQPGQGAYEQYF. The CDR3 DNA reads as TGTGCCAGCACTCAACCGGGACAGGGGGCCTACGAGCAGTACTTC.

The V and J genes are TRBV19 and TRBJ1-2; D remains ambiguous. Germline-derived CDR1 and CDR2 are LNHDA and SQIVND (reference sequence). The CDR3 runs to 11 residues. Trimming removed 5 bases at V and 12 bases at J, with 13 bases between. The CDR3 bases are TGTGCCAGTAGTCCCCCCGGGTACCACACCTTC. Protein product: CASSPPGYHTF.

This clonotype was counted between two and nine times. CDR3 sequence reads: CASSENMAGRSNQPQHF. DNA for the CDR3: TGTGCCAGCAGTGAAAATATGGCAGGTCGAAGCAATCAGCCCCAGCATTTT. The chain recombines TRBV6-1 with TRBJ1-5; D gene ambiguous. The V end lost 2 bases, the J end lost 1 base, and 15 bases lay between the germline ends. The CDR3 consists of 17 residues. Germline loops: CDR1 MNHNS, CDR2 SASEGT.

V usage is TRBV7-9 and J usage is TRBJ2-7; possibly TRBD2 for D (7 bases). Between the trimmed V and J ends, which lost 8 bases and 1 base, there was a span of 15 bases. This CDR3 has 14 amino acids. CDR1 is SEHNR, CDR2 FQNEAQ, per germline (reference sequence). In nucleotides, the CDR3 is TGTGCCAGCCGACCACGGGGGGCTTCCTACGAGCAGTACTTC. It translates to CASRPRGASYEQYF. The complete variable domain, with remaining parts taken from reference TRBV7-9 and TRBJ2-7, reads DTGVSQNPRHKITKRGQNVTFRCDPISEHNRLYWYRQTLGQGPEFLTYFQNEAQLEKSRLLSDRFSAERPKGSFSTLEIQRTEQGDSAMYLCASRPRGASYEQYFGPGTRLTVT.

V and J are TRBV12-3 or TRBV12-4 and TRBJ1-1; 7 bases line up with TRBD1. V lost 3 bases to trimming and J lost 1 base; unmatched junction nucleotides: 5. This CDR3 has 15 amino acids. CDR3 sequence: CASSFLNRGNTEAFF. For the CDR3, the DNA is TGTGCCAGCAGTTTCCTGAACAGGGGGAACACTGAAGCTTTCTTT.

The rearrangement joins TRBV7-9 to TRBJ1-2; the match to TRBD1 covers 8 bases. The V gene's germline CDR1 is SEHNR and CDR2 FQNEAQ (reference sequence). V gave up 5 bases and J gave up 3 bases; unmatched junction bases: 8. The CDR3 spans 15 residues. CDR3 residues: CASSPRQTGDYGYTF. The CDR3 DNA reads as TGTGCCAGCAGCCCAAGACAGACAGGGGACTATGGCTACACCTTC.

V gene TRBV7-6 combines with J gene TRBJ1-6; D remains unclear. This CDR3 is 17 amino acids long. Germline V gene sequence: CDR1 SGHVS, CDR2 FNYEAQ. The V end lost 5 bases, the J end lost 0 bases, and 14 bases lay between the germline ends. The CDR3 region is CASSLRAESSYNSPLHF. In nucleotides, the CDR3 is TGTGCCAGCAGCCTCCGAGCGGAGAGCTCCTATAATTCACCCCTCCACTTT.

The chain links TRBV11-2 to TRBJ2-7; D is ambiguous. This CDR3 contains 14 residues. V was trimmed by 5 bases and J by 2 bases, leaving 13 bases between them. CDR1 and CDR2 (germline): SGHAT, FQNNGV. The CDR3 DNA follows: TGTGCCAGCAGCACCCCGGGCATCGCCTACGAGCAGTACGTC. Translating gives CASSTPGIAYEQYV.

The CDR3 loop reads CSVQSSGNTIYF. CDR3 coding DNA: TGCAGCGTTCAAAGCTCTGGAAACACCATATATTTT. V is TRBV29-1 and J is TRBJ1-3, with unresolved D. The CDR3 spans 12 residues. The V end was cut by 5 bases, the J end by 0 bases, with 5 bases between. The germline CDR1 and CDR2 sequences are SQVTM and ANQGSEA.

The V and J genes are TRBV27 and TRBJ2-3; 9 bases fit TRBD2. The CDR3 consists of 17 residues. CDR1 is MNHEY, CDR2 SMNVEV, per germline (reference sequence). V trimming: 2 bases; J trimming: 2 bases; junction bases outside the gene matches: 8. The DNA for the CDR3 is TGTGCCAGCAGTTTAGCCTCGAGCGGGGGGTCCACAGATACGCAGTATTTT. Translating gives CASSLASSGGSTDTQYF.

Points on this clonotype: Sequence at one end of the junction differs from germline and may be a read error. The J gene is TRBJ2-7, the V gene TRBV6-6, with 7 bases matching TRBD1. There are 15 residues in the CDR3. In germline, CDR1 is MNHNY, CDR2 SVGAGI (reference sequence). CDR3 amino acids: CASSYGTELTYEQYF. As DNA, the CDR3 is TGTGCCAGCAGTTATGGGACAGAACTAACCTACGAGCAATACTTC.

This clonotype appeared many times. The genes are TRBV27 and TRBJ1-4; possibly TRBD1 for D (5 bases). V gave up 4 bases and J gave up 3 bases, with 24 bases separating them. Germline V gene lookup returns CDR1 MNHEY and CDR2 SMNVEV (reference sequence). There are 19 residues in the CDR3. CDR3 coding DNA: TGTGCCAGCAGTTCCCAACGAGGAGGAGGGGTGGGTTCTAATGAAAAACTGTTTTTT. Encoded protein: CASSSQRGGGVGSNEKLFF.

The V and J genes are TRBV25-1 and TRBJ1-1, with 12 bases aligning to TRBD1. Germline V CDR1 and CDR2: MGHDK, SYGVNS. CDR3 length: 15 residues. V lost 6 bases, J lost 5 bases, and 7 bases stayed unmatched. The CDR3 bases are TGTGCCAGCAGCCGAGGGACAGGGGGCGAAACTGAAGCTTTCTTT. Protein sequence: CASSRGTGGETEAFF.

There are a few counts of this clonotype. The V call is TRBV27, the J call TRBJ2-3; D gene ambiguous. Trimming left V 6 bases short and J 0 bases short, with 10 bases between. CDR1 MNHEY and CDR2 SMNVEV come from the germline V gene (reference sequence). The CDR3 consists of 14 residues. The CDR3 reads CASRLLGSTDTQYF. As DNA, the CDR3 is TGTGCCAGCAGACTTTTAGGCAGCACAGATACGCAGTATTTT.

This chain links TRBV24-1 with TRBJ2-5; unclear D gene. CDR1 is KGHDR and CDR2 is SFDVKD in the germline V gene. Trimming took 6 bases from V and 1 from J, leaving 14 bases between them. CDR3 length: 15 residues. For the CDR3, the DNA is TGTGCCACCAGTAAGGTGGACGGCCTCCAAGAGACCCAGTACTTC. Translating it yields CATSKVDGLQETQYF.

In this sample, this clonotype turned up a few times. CDR3 sequence: CASSPKGRGPEAFF. For the CDR3, the DNA is TGTGCCAGTAGCCCCAAGGGGCGTGGCCCTGAAGCTTTCTTT. The V and J genes are TRBV19 and TRBJ1-1, with D perhaps matching TRBD1 (5 bases). V dropped 6 bases and J dropped 6 bases, with 17 bases sitting between them. The CDR3 extends over 14 amino acids. Per germline, CDR1 LNHDA and CDR2 SQIVND (reference sequence).

V usage is TRBV27 and J usage is TRBJ1-2; 8 bases are a match to TRBD1. The ends lost 4 bases at V and 7 bases at J; junction bases unmatched: 8. This CDR3 has 14 amino acids. The germline V gene encodes CDR1 MNHEY and CDR2 SMNVEV (reference sequence). The CDR3 protein is CASSYNPGGPGYTF. The DNA of the CDR3 is TGTGCCAGCAGTTATAACCCAGGGGGCCCTGGCTACACCTTC.

This clonotype was recorded a few times. V gene TRBV5-1 combines with J gene TRBJ2-7; 8 bases agree with TRBD1. Germline loops: CDR1 SGHRS, CDR2 YFSETQ. V lost 0 bases and J lost 3; bases outside the gene matches: 5. The CDR3 has 15 residues. The CDR3 DNA reads as TGCGCCAGCAGCTTGGTGGCAGGGGGCAACTACGAGCAGTACTTC. Protein: CASSLVAGGNYEQYF.

V and J are TRBV7-4 and TRBJ2-7; tentative D call: TRBD2 (6 bases). CDR1 and CDR2 (germline): SGHVT, SQSDAQ. The CDR3 is made up of 16 amino acids. The CDR3 DNA reads TGTGCCTGCAGCTTAGGGGCGGGGTTAAGCTCCTACGAGCAGTACGTC. It translates to CACSLGAGLSSYEQYV.

The V call is TRBV7-9, the J call TRBJ2-5; possible D gene TRBD1, 5 bases. The CDR3 loop spans 15 amino acids. V was cut by 4 bases and J by 4 bases, with 16 bases left in between. Germline V gene sequence: CDR1 SEHNR, CDR2 FQNEAQ (reference sequence). CDR3 residues: CASSWQGPQRETQYF. Written as DNA, the CDR3 is TGTGCCAGCAGCTGGCAGGGCCCTCAGAGAGAGACCCAGTACTTC. The variable domain in full, completed from reference TRBV7-9 and TRBJ2-5, reads DTGVSQNPRHKITKRGQNVTFRCDPISEHNRLYWYRQTLGQGPEFLTYFQNEAQLEKSRLLSDRFSAERPKGSFSTLEIQRTEQGDSAMYLCASSWQGPQRETQYFGPGTRLLVL.

The rearrangement joins TRBV9 to TRBJ2-3; D may be TRBD2 (6 bases). The CDR3 is 13 residues long. Germline V gene sequence: CDR1 SGDLS, CDR2 YYNGEE. Deletions cut 3 bases from V and 5 bases from J, with 10 bases between. The CDR3, as DNA: TGTGCCAGCAGCGCTAGGGGAGGAGATACGCAGTATTTT. It codes for CASSARGGDTQYF.

This clonotype was counted a single time. The chain couples TRBV11-2 to TRBJ2-7; maybe TRBD1 (5 bases). Germline CDR1 reads SGHAT; CDR2 reads FQNNGV. V was pared by 1 base and J by 0 bases, with 10 bases between. The CDR3 totals 15 residues. The CDR3 spells CASSLGWGSSYEQYV. CDR3 DNA: TGTGCCAGCAGCTTAGGGTGGGGCAGCTCCTACGAGCAGTACGTC.

The genes are TRBV6-6 and TRBJ1-1, with TRBD1 identical over 7 bases. V shed 0 bases, J shed 8 bases, and the junction held 12 bases outside the gene matches. This CDR3 contains 16 residues. Germline CDR1 and CDR2: MNHNY and SVGAGI (reference sequence). The CDR3 coding sequence is TGTGCCAGCAGTTACTCGGTAGCATCAGGGGGTGGAGAAGCTTTCTTT. Its protein is CASSYSVASGGGEAFF.

In its sample, this clonotype was seen a few times. The chain's CDR3 is CAIPLAGELFF. The CDR3 DNA reads as TGTGCCATCCCTTTGGCCGGGGAGCTGTTTTTT. This chain links TRBV2 with TRBJ2-2; D is uncertain. This CDR3 has 11 amino acids. Looked up from germline, CDR1 is SNHLY and CDR2 is FYNNEI. The V gene lost 10 bases and the J gene lost 6 bases, with 9 bases spanning the gap.